The 22 T cell receptor beta chains below all came from one sample that was sequenced in a study of cytomegalovirus exposure and HLA in healthy donors. Primers included in the PCR were 60 Vbeta and 13 Jbeta primers. Measured with immunoSEQ multiplex PCR; TCRdb has only the in-frame clones, and not every one. The sample includes about 190,000 clones, 87% of them seen just once. The sequenced sample consisted of PBMCs. These receptors all come from a man younger than 45 in good health and CMV-seronegative.

This rearrangement joins TRBV19 to TRBJ2-1; tentative D call: TRBD2 (5 bases). This CDR3 is 16 amino acids long. Germline values: CDR1 LNHDA, CDR2 SQIVND (reference sequence). Deletions cut 1 base from V and 0 bases from J, with 10 bases between. The CDR3 region is CASSIVLAGSYNEQFF. In DNA form, the CDR3 reads TGTGCCAGTAGTATAGTTTTGGCGGGCTCCTACAATGAGCAGTTCTTC.

The chain links TRBV11-3 to TRBJ2-1; D perhaps matches TRBD1 (6 bases). V shed 4 bases and J shed 4 bases, with 17 bases lying between them. Germline-derived CDR1 and CDR2 are SGHNT and YENEEA. The CDR3 has 16 amino acids. DNA for the CDR3: TGTGCCAGCAGCTCTGGATCGGACAGCCCATACAATGAGCAGTTCTTC. This translates into CASSSGSDSPYNEQFF.

CDR3 bases: TGTGCCAGCAGTTACCTAAACATTCAGTACTTC. It yields the protein CASSYLNIQYF. The chain combines TRBV6-5 with TRBJ2-4; D not certain. V dropped 2 bases and J dropped 6 bases, with 2 bases sitting between them. This CDR3 spans 11 amino acids. Per the germline V gene, CDR1 is MNHEY and CDR2 is SVGAGI.

This clone turned up a few times. The chain recombines TRBV5-4 with TRBJ1-1; 8 nucleotides align to TRBD1. V lost 6 bases and J lost 0; bases outside the gene matches: 7. This CDR3 is 15 amino acids long. Germline lookup yields CDR1 SGHNT and CDR2 YYREEE (reference sequence). CDR3 sequence: CASTRRQGMNTEAFF. In DNA, the CDR3 is TGTGCCAGCACCCGGAGACAGGGGATGAACACTGAAGCTTTCTTT.

This sequence joins TRBV6-5 and TRBJ2-2; TRBD1 might be the D (6 bases). CDR3 length: 14 amino acids. The ends were cut back, 6 bases at V and 4 bases at J, with 12 bases in the middle. Germline-derived CDR1 and CDR2 are MNHEY and SVGAGI. In DNA form, the CDR3 reads TGTGCCAGCAGACCGGGACACTTCACCGGGGAGCTGTTTTTT. Protein sequence: CASRPGHFTGELFF.

The chain has TRBV19 and TRBJ1-1; TRBD1 matches at 8 bases. Germline CDR1 and CDR2: LNHDA and SQIVND (reference sequence). The ends lost 3 bases at V and 0 bases at J; junction bases unmatched: 3. The CDR3 covers 15 residues. This CDR3 reads CASSIGTGLNTEAFF. CDR3 coding DNA: TGTGCCAGTAGTATTGGGACAGGCCTGAACACTGAAGCTTTCTTT.

The chain employs TRBV4-1 and TRBJ1-3; D not resolved. In germline, CDR1 is MGHRA, CDR2 YSYEKL. The CDR3 has 15 residues. Trimming shortened V by 0 bases and J by 0 bases, and 6 bases separated the two germline ends. CDR3 DNA: TGCGCCAGCAGCCAAGAAGACACCTCTGGAAACACCATATATTTT. This codes for CASSQEDTSGNTIYF.

This chain connects TRBV2 to TRBJ2-1, with 8 bases lining up with TRBD1. Per germline, CDR1 SNHLY and CDR2 FYNNEI. V was clipped by 8 bases and J by 5 bases; unmatched bases: 8. The CDR3 has 14 residues. The CDR3, as DNA: TGTGCCAGCCATCAGGGGGCCGGGGACAATGAGCAGTTCTTC. Protein product: CASHQGAGDNEQFF. Full variable domain (remainder filled in from reference TRBV2 and TRBJ2-1): EPEVTQTPSHQVTQMGQEVILRCVPISNHLYFYWYRQILGQKVEFLVSFYNNEISEKSEIFDDQFSVERPDGSNFTLKIRSTKLEDSAMYFCASHQGAGDNEQFFGPGTRLTVL.

The V and J genes are TRBV28 and TRBJ2-7, with D possibly matching TRBD1 (6 bases). Germline V CDR1 and CDR2: MDHEN, SYDVKM. Trimming left V 5 bases short and J 3 bases short, with 11 bases between. The CDR3 runs 13 residues. The chain's CDR3 is CASSETGNYEQYF. CDR3 in DNA: TGTGCCAGCAGTGAAACAGGGAACTACGAGCAGTACTTC.

This rearrangement joins TRBV6-5 to TRBJ2-3, with a weak D call TRBD2 (6 bases). The ends were cut back, 4 bases at V and 6 bases at J, with 20 bases in the middle. The CDR3 is 16 residues long. Germline CDR1 reads MNHEY; CDR2 reads SVGAGI. CDR3 bases: TGTGCCAGCAGTTCCACCTCCGGGACTCAGAGGGATACGCAGTATTTT. Translating gives CASSSTSGTQRDTQYF.

V and J are TRBV18 and TRBJ2-3, with D perhaps TRBD2 (5 bases). The CDR3 spans 16 residues. Germline V lookup: CDR1 KGHSH, CDR2 LQKENI. Trimming left V 1 base short and J 2 bases short, with 13 bases between. The CDR3 sequence: CASSPRERWITDTQYF. As DNA, the CDR3 is TGTGCCAGCTCACCACGGGAGAGGTGGATCACAGATACGCAGTATTTT.

The gene calls are TRBV7-9 and TRBJ1-2, with TRBD1 identical over 8 bases. After removal of 1 base from V and 8 bases from J, the junction contained 9 bases not matched to a gene. CDR1 is SEHNR, CDR2 FQNEAQ, per germline (reference sequence). This CDR3 contains 15 residues. CDR3 coding DNA: TGTGCCAGCAGCTTAGTTCTTCAGGGGGCGGTAGGCTACACCTTC. This gives the protein CASSLVLQGAVGYTF.

The chain combines TRBV10-3 with TRBJ2-3; a weak D match, TRBD2 (5 bases). Trimming took off 8 bases at V and 5 bases at J, with 17 bases between the two ends. Per the germline V gene, CDR1 is ENHRY and CDR2 is SYGVKD. This CDR3 region has 14 residues. CDR3 amino acids: CAIWASPGVDTQYF. CDR3 DNA sequence: TGTGCCATCTGGGCCTCCCCCGGGGTAGATACGCAGTATTTT.

The gene calls are TRBV7-9 and TRBJ2-7; D is undetermined. Trimming took off 0 bases at V and 2 bases at J, with 8 bases between the two ends. Germline V gene sequence: CDR1 SEHNR, CDR2 FQNEAQ (reference sequence). The length of the CDR3 is 14 residues. The CDR3, as DNA: TGTGCCAGCAGCTTAGCGGCAAATGCCTACGAGCAGTACTTC. Residues: CASSLAANAYEQYF.

The V call is TRBV6-6, the J call TRBJ1-1; 7 nucleotides agree with TRBD1. Trimming removed 4 bases from V and 1 base from J; junction bases left unmatched: 6. This CDR3 has 15 amino acids. Germline loops: CDR1 MNHNY, CDR2 SVGAGI (reference sequence). CDR3: CASSSGQAANTEAFF. The CDR3 DNA is TGTGCCAGCAGTTCAGGACAGGCGGCGAACACTGAAGCTTTCTTT.

This chain links TRBV7-6 with TRBJ2-1; 13 bases are a match to TRBD2. CDR3 length: 17 amino acids. The germline V gene encodes CDR1 SGHVS and CDR2 FNYEAQ. Trimming took 4 bases from V and 0 from J; bases not matched to a gene: 3. The CDR3 is CASSSGLAGSSYNEQFF. The CDR3 coding sequence is TGTGCCAGCAGCTCGGGACTAGCGGGGTCCTCCTACAATGAGCAGTTCTTC.

This chain connects TRBV10-1 to TRBJ2-3; D may be TRBD1 (6 bases). Trimming left V 2 bases short and J 2 bases short, with 14 bases between. The CDR3 extends over 16 amino acids. Germline V gene sequence: CDR1 WNHNN, CDR2 SYGVQD (reference sequence). CDR3 nucleotides: TGCGCCAGCAGTGAGCGAGGGGGAAAAAACACAGATACGCAGTATTTT. Translated: CASSERGGKNTDTQYF.

About this clone itself: The identical CDR3 is also encoded by other nucleotide sequences in the sample. J is TRBJ2-3 and V is TRBV5-1, with TRBD1 matching 8 bases. This CDR3 spans 13 amino acids. Germline CDR1 SGHRS, CDR2 YFSETQ. The V segment lost 4 bases and the J segment 6 bases; nucleotides outside the gene matches: 4. CDR3: CASSPDRVDTQYF. CDR3 nucleotide sequence: TGCGCCAGCAGCCCGGACAGGGTGGATACGCAGTATTTT. The complete variable domain, with remaining parts taken from reference TRBV5-1 and TRBJ2-3, reads KAGVTQTPRYLIKTRGQQVTLSCSPISGHRSVSWYQQTPGQGLQFLFEYFSETQRNKGNFPGRFSGRQFSNSRSEMNVSTLELGDSALYLCASSPDRVDTQYFGPGTRLTVL.

The rearrangement links TRBV5-1 to TRBJ2-3; 9 nucleotides agree with TRBD2. CDR1 is SGHRS and CDR2 is YFSETQ in the germline V gene. V trimming: 4 bases; J trimming: 4 bases; junction bases outside the gene matches: 7. The CDR3 is 15 residues long. CDR3 sequence: CASSVGGGAPDTQYF. CDR3 DNA: TGCGCCAGCAGCGTCGGCGGGGGGGCCCCAGATACGCAGTATTTT.

The chain carries TRBV18 and TRBJ1-5; 7 nucleotides align to TRBD1. In germline, CDR1 is KGHSH, CDR2 LQKENI. The junction had 6 bases not matched to a gene; V was cut back by 3 bases and J by 1 base. This CDR3 is 16 amino acids long. The chain's CDR3 is CASSPNRDRSNQPQHF. DNA for the CDR3: TGTGCCAGCTCACCGAACCGGGACAGAAGCAATCAGCCCCAGCATTTT.

The V and J genes are TRBV6-6 and TRBJ2-1, with TRBD2 matching over 8 bases. CDR1 and CDR2 (germline): MNHNY, SVGAGI (reference sequence). V trimming: 0 bases; J trimming: 10 bases; junction bases outside the gene matches: 11. The CDR3 runs 16 residues. CDR3 sequence: CASSYSPGKLAGEQFF. CDR3 sequence (DNA): TGTGCCAGCAGTTACTCTCCCGGAAAATTAGCGGGAGAGCAGTTCTTC.

J is TRBJ1-2 and V is TRBV5-4; D is undetermined. This CDR3 has 14 amino acids. Germline CDR1 and CDR2: SGHNT and YYREEE (reference sequence). The V gene lost 2 bases and the J gene lost 5 bases, with 13 bases spanning the gap. The CDR3 nucleotides read TGTGCCAGCAGCTTTGGTCCGGGGAGTTATGGCTACACCTTC. Protein: CASSFGPGSYGYTF. Based on the CDR3 plus reference TRBV5-4 and TRBJ1-2, the full variable domain is ETGVTQSPTHLIKTRGQQVTLRCSSQSGHNTVSWYQQALGQGPQFIFQYYREEENGRGNFPPRFSGLQFPNYSSELNVNALELDDSALYLCASSFGPGSYGYTFGSGTRLTVV.